The rows below give T cell receptor beta chains drawn from one sample of a study of blood T cell repertoires in COVID-19. Assay used: immunoSEQ multiplex PCR; TCRdb lists only in-frame clones, some missing. The sample lists 150,000 to 200,000 clones, around 80% seen once, with around 6.9% in the top ten. Sequenced input: peripheral blood. These receptors came from a man aged 60-69 years with acute or convalescent COVID-19. CDR3s include the opening cysteine and the closing phenylalanine or tryptophan. Fields, in order: V gene, J gene, clone size, D gene, CDR3 protein, CDR3 DNA. A D gene is named only where the DNA matches it firmly. Clone size, where shown, is once, few, many, or a class for clones that have expanded.

V gene: TRBV7-5; J gene: TRBJ2-1; clone size: once; D gene: -; CDR3 protein: CVRSLGPQVYNEQFF; CDR3 DNA: TGTGTCAGAAGCTTAGGGCCCCAGGTCTACAATGAGCAGTTCTTC
V gene: TRBV10-3; J gene: TRBJ1-4; clone size: -; D gene: -; CDR3 protein: CAIGPSAEKLFF; CDR3 DNA: TGTGCCATCGGGCCCAGTGCCGAAAAACTGTTTTTT
V gene: TRBV4-3; J gene: TRBJ2-3; clone size: -; D gene: -; CDR3 protein: CASSYLASGESTDTQYF; CDR3 DNA: TGCGCCAGCAGCTATCTTGCGTCGGGGGAAAGCACAGATACGCAGTATTTT
V gene: TRBV4-2; J gene: TRBJ2-1; clone size: -; D gene: TRBD2; CDR3 protein: CASSQASGGYYNEQFF; CDR3 DNA: TGTGCCAGCAGCCAAGCGAGCGGGGGGTACTACAATGAGCAGTTCTTC
V gene: TRBV6-6; J gene: TRBJ2-3; clone size: -; D gene: TRBD2; CDR3 protein: CASGRGGPDTQYF; CDR3 DNA: TGTGCCAGCGGGCGGGGGGGGCCAGATACGCAGTATTTT
V gene: TRBV9; J gene: TRBJ1-4; clone size: -; D gene: -; CDR3 protein: CASGGGGRKLFF; CDR3 DNA: TGTGCCAGCGGCGGGGGAGGGAGAAAACTGTTTTTT
V gene: TRBV6-6; J gene: TRBJ1-2; clone size: -; D gene: -; CDR3 protein: CASSTDRPLGGYTF; CDR3 DNA: TGTGCCAGCAGTACCGACAGGCCTCTGGGTGGCTACACCTTC
V gene: TRBV11-2; J gene: TRBJ1-2; clone size: -; D gene: -; CDR3 protein: CASSLVSNYGYTF; CDR3 DNA: TGTGCCAGCAGCTTAGTCTCCAACTATGGCTACACCTTC
V gene: TRBV7-9; J gene: TRBJ1-1; clone size: few; D gene: TRBD1; CDR3 protein: CASSFGTGDTEAFF; CDR3 DNA: TGTGCCAGCAGCTTCGGGACAGGGGACACTGAAGCTTTCTTT
V gene: TRBV5-1; J gene: TRBJ2-7; clone size: once; D gene: TRBD2; CDR3 protein: CASSLIAGGREQYF; CDR3 DNA: TGCGCCAGCAGCTTGATAGCGGGAGGGCGAGAGCAGTACTTC
V gene: TRBV19; J gene: TRBJ2-1; clone size: -; D gene: -; CDR3 protein: CASSISGGNNEQFF; CDR3 DNA: TGTGCCAGTAGTATTTCAGGGGGGAACAATGAGCAGTTCTTC
V gene: TRBV10-3; J gene: TRBJ1-4; clone size: -; D gene: -; CDR3 protein: CAMAGEANEKLFF; CDR3 DNA: TGTGCCATGGCGGGGGAGGCTAATGAAAAACTGTTTTTT
V gene: TRBV30; J gene: TRBJ1-2; clone size: -; D gene: -; CDR3 protein: CAWRPGRLLHYGYTF; CDR3 DNA: TGTGCCTGGAGACCAGGGCGTCTTCTCCACTATGGCTACACCTTC
V gene: TRBV9; J gene: TRBJ1-2; clone size: -; D gene: -; CDR3 protein: CASSDSHSYGYTF; CDR3 DNA: TGTGCCAGCAGCGACAGCCACAGCTATGGCTACACCTTC
V gene: TRBV9; J gene: TRBJ1-4; clone size: -; D gene: -; CDR3 protein: CASSVGSSSYNEKLFF; CDR3 DNA: TGTGCCAGCAGCGTAGGGTCGTCCAGTTATAATGAAAAACTGTTTTTT
V gene: TRBV9; J gene: TRBJ1-2; clone size: few; D gene: -; CDR3 protein: CASSVDSYGYTF; CDR3 DNA: TGTGCCAGCAGCGTTGACAGCTATGGCTACACCTTC
V gene: TRBV9; J gene: TRBJ1-5; clone size: -; D gene: -; CDR3 protein: CASSVGSGNNQPQHF; CDR3 DNA: TGTGCCAGCAGCGTAGGTTCAGGGAACAATCAGCCCCAGCATTTT
V gene: TRBV11-2; J gene: TRBJ2-3; clone size: -; D gene: TRBD2; CDR3 protein: CASSPGGGAGGDTQYF; CDR3 DNA: TGTGCCAGCAGCCCAGGCGGGGGTGCGGGGGGGGATACGCAGTATTTT
V gene: TRBV12-3/TRBV12-4; J gene: TRBJ1-1; clone size: -; D gene: -; CDR3 protein: CASRRTGNTEAFF; CDR3 DNA: TGTGCCAGCCGTCGAACAGGTAACACTGAAGCTTTCTTT
V gene: TRBV4-1; J gene: TRBJ1-6; clone size: once; D gene: TRBD1; CDR3 protein: CASSPLGDRGNSPLHF; CDR3 DNA: TGCGCCAGCAGCCCCCTCGGGGACAGGGGTAATTCACCCCTCCACTTT
V gene: TRBV5-1; J gene: TRBJ2-1; clone size: -; D gene: TRBD2; CDR3 protein: CASSPGTSGSSYNEQFF; CDR3 DNA: TGCGCCAGCAGCCCCGGGACTAGCGGAAGCTCCTACAATGAGCAGTTCTTC
V gene: TRBV10-2; J gene: TRBJ2-7; clone size: -; D gene: TRBD1; CDR3 protein: CASIPGTAYEQYF; CDR3 DNA: TGCGCCAGCATCCCCGGGACAGCCTACGAGCAGTACTTC
V gene: TRBV5-1; J gene: TRBJ2-3; clone size: -; D gene: -; CDR3 protein: CASSLPSTDTQYF; CDR3 DNA: TGCGCCAGCAGTCTACCTAGCACAGATACGCAGTATTTT
V gene: TRBV6-6; J gene: TRBJ2-5; clone size: -; D gene: -; CDR3 protein: CASSYSLSQETQYF; CDR3 DNA: TGTGCCAGCAGTTACTCCCTCAGCCAAGAGACCCAGTACTTC
V gene: TRBV2; J gene: TRBJ2-4; clone size: -; D gene: TRBD2; CDR3 protein: CASSETSLLAAKNIQYF; CDR3 DNA: TGTGCCAGCAGCGAAACCTCCTTACTAGCGGCCAAAAACATTCAGTACTTC
V gene: TRBV28; J gene: TRBJ1-5; clone size: many; D gene: -; CDR3 protein: CASSNWTVNQPQHF; CDR3 DNA: TGTGCCAGCAGCAATTGGACAGTTAATCAGCCCCAGCATTTT
V gene: TRBV19; J gene: TRBJ2-7; clone size: -; D gene: TRBD2; CDR3 protein: CASMVPGLANEQYF; CDR3 DNA: TGTGCCAGTATGGTCCCGGGACTAGCAAACGAGCAGTACTTC
V gene: TRBV5-6; J gene: TRBJ2-1; clone size: -; D gene: -; CDR3 protein: CASSFTGYNEQFF; CDR3 DNA: TGTGCCAGCAGCTTTACAGGGTACAATGAGCAGTTCTTC
V gene: TRBV3-1/TRBV3-2; J gene: TRBJ1-2; clone size: -; D gene: -; CDR3 protein: CASSHGTFNYGYTF; CDR3 DNA: TGTGCCAGCAGCCATGGGACATTCAACTATGGCTACACCTTC
V gene: TRBV3-1/TRBV3-2; J gene: TRBJ1-2; clone size: -; D gene: TRBD1; CDR3 protein: CASSQGQGAHGYTF; CDR3 DNA: TGTGCCAGCAGCCAAGGACAGGGGGCGCATGGCTACACCTTC
V gene: TRBV6-5; J gene: TRBJ1-1; clone size: -; D gene: -; CDR3 protein: CASRKTGNTEAFF; CDR3 DNA: TGTGCCAGCAGAAAAACAGGGAACACTGAAGCTTTCTTT
V gene: TRBV5-4; J gene: TRBJ2-7; clone size: few; D gene: -; CDR3 protein: CASSLARVELSEQYF; CDR3 DNA: TGTGCCAGCAGCTTGGCCAGGGTGGAATTAAGCGAGCAGTACTTC
V gene: TRBV6-5; J gene: TRBJ1-4; clone size: -; D gene: -; CDR3 protein: CASSYDPVNEKLFF; CDR3 DNA: TGTGCCAGCAGTTACGATCCGGTCAATGAAAAACTGTTTTTT
V gene: TRBV24-1; J gene: TRBJ2-3; clone size: -; D gene: -; CDR3 protein: CATSRRAGTDTQYF; CDR3 DNA: TGTGCCACCAGCAGGAGGGCCGGGACAGATACGCAGTATTTT
V gene: TRBV6-6; J gene: TRBJ2-7; clone size: -; D gene: -; CDR3 protein: CASSYGDTIYEQYF; CDR3 DNA: TGTGCCAGCAGTTACGGGGACACTATCTACGAGCAGTACTTC
V gene: TRBV27; J gene: TRBJ1-1; clone size: -; D gene: -; CDR3 protein: CASSLLGRMNTEAFF; CDR3 DNA: TGTGCCAGCAGTTTATTGGGCAGAATGAACACTGAAGCTTTCTTT
V gene: TRBV6-5; J gene: TRBJ1-1; clone size: few; D gene: TRBD1; CDR3 protein: CASSRTGGGWAFF; CDR3 DNA: TGTGCCAGCAGTCGTACAGGGGGCGGTTGGGCTTTCTTT
V gene: TRBV11-3; J gene: TRBJ2-1; clone size: -; D gene: TRBD2; CDR3 protein: CASSPGLAGGISNEQFF; CDR3 DNA: TGTGCCAGCAGCCCCGGACTAGCGGGGGGAATCAGCAATGAGCAGTTCTTC
V gene: TRBV18; J gene: TRBJ2-1; clone size: -; D gene: TRBD1; CDR3 protein: CASSPLGQGSYNEQFF; CDR3 DNA: TGTGCCAGCTCTCCCCTAGGACAGGGCTCCTACAATGAGCAGTTCTTC
V gene: TRBV23-1; J gene: TRBJ1-5; clone size: few; D gene: -; CDR3 protein: CASSQSGSRGYNQPQHF; CDR3 DNA: TGCGCCAGCAGTCAATCTGGGTCCAGAGGATACAATCAGCCCCAGCATTTT
V gene: TRBV4-2; J gene: TRBJ2-2; clone size: -; D gene: -; CDR3 protein: CASSQDRSGYANTGELFF; CDR3 DNA: TGTGCCAGCAGCCAAGACCGGAGCGGGTACGCGAACACCGGGGAGCTGTTTTTT
V gene: TRBV5-4; J gene: TRBJ2-3; clone size: -; D gene: TRBD2; CDR3 protein: CASSLPPSGGGDTQYF; CDR3 DNA: TGTGCCAGCAGCTTGCCGCCTAGCGGGGGTGGGGATACGCAGTATTTT
V gene: TRBV5-4; J gene: TRBJ2-7; clone size: -; D gene: TRBD1; CDR3 protein: CASSLGTGGAYEQYF; CDR3 DNA: TGTGCCAGCAGCTTGGGGACAGGGGGCGCCTACGAGCAGTACTTC
V gene: TRBV6-5; J gene: TRBJ1-1; clone size: -; D gene: -; CDR3 protein: CASSYSTGQLPEAFF; CDR3 DNA: TGTGCCAGCAGTTACTCGACGGGACAACTCCCTGAAGCTTTCTTT
V gene: TRBV24-1; J gene: TRBJ2-3; clone size: -; D gene: TRBD1; CDR3 protein: CATSDMTGGKDTQYF; CDR3 DNA: TGTGCCACCAGTGATATGACAGGGGGCAAGGATACGCAGTATTTT
V gene: TRBV3-1/TRBV3-2; J gene: TRBJ1-5; clone size: -; D gene: TRBD1; CDR3 protein: CASSPGTGGWQPQHF; CDR3 DNA: TGTGCCAGCAGCCCCGGGACAGGGGGCTGGCAGCCCCAGCATTTT
V gene: TRBV7-9; J gene: TRBJ1-5; clone size: -; D gene: TRBD1; CDR3 protein: CASSQGQGEGQPQHF; CDR3 DNA: TGTGCCAGCAGCCAGGGACAGGGGGAAGGTCAGCCCCAGCATTTT
V gene: TRBV29-1; J gene: TRBJ1-6; clone size: -; D gene: TRBD1; CDR3 protein: CSVRQGGYNSPLHF; CDR3 DNA: TGCAGCGTGCGACAGGGGGGCTATAATTCACCCCTCCACTTT
V gene: TRBV5-1; J gene: TRBJ1-1; clone size: -; D gene: TRBD1; CDR3 protein: CASSLRTGGNTEAFF; CDR3 DNA: TGCGCCAGCAGCTTAAGGACAGGGGGTAACACTGAAGCTTTCTTT
V gene: TRBV7-9; J gene: TRBJ2-1; clone size: few; D gene: TRBD2; CDR3 protein: CASSLATSGSLYNEQFF; CDR3 DNA: TGTGCCAGCAGCTTAGCGACTAGCGGGTCCCTGTACAATGAGCAGTTCTTC
V gene: TRBV19; J gene: TRBJ1-1; clone size: once; D gene: -; CDR3 protein: CASSIDLSVPGEAFF; CDR3 DNA: TGTGCCAGTAGTATAGATCTATCGGTGCCAGGTGAAGCTTTCTTT